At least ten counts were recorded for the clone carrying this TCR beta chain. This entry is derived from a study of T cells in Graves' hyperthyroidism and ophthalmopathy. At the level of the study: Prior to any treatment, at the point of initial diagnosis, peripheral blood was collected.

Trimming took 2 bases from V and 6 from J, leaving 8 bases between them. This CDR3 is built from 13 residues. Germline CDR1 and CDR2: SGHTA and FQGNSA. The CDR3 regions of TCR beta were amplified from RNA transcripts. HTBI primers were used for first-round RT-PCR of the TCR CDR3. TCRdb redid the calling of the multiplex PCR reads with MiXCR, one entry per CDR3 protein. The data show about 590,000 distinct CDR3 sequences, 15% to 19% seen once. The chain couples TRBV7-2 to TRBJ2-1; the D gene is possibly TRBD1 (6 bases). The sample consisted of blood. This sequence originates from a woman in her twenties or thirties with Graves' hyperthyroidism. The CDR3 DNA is TGTGCCAGCAGCTTACAGGGGAGCAATGAGCAGTTCTTC. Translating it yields CASSLQGSNEQFF.